These 23 T cell receptor beta chains share one sample of origin, sequenced in a study of relationships among human T cell subsets (dated 2010 in TCRdb). Once CD4+CD56+ NKT cells had been removed, anti-CD294 beads were used to select Th2 cells as CD4+CD25-CD294+ cells. Preparation of the library involved multiplex PCR. Data came from a 454 GS FLX. TCR alpha and beta CDR3 regions were amplified from mRNA by semiquantitative ARM-PCR. ARM-PCR used tagged nested gene-specific primers, after which communal superprimers carried out exponential amplification. TCRdb applied fastp at Q25 and MiXCR to the public reads, then kept only in-frame beta chains. Rows with a matching CDR3 protein are joined into one entry that keeps the most common DNA and genes. Across this sample there are 3,000 to 4,000 distinct CDR3 sequences, with about 51% seen only once. Clones ranked in the top ten supply more than 2.5% of the sample.

The sample comprised CD4+ Th2 cells sorted from blood. The sample's cell subset or site label, decoded: CD4+CD25-CD294+ T helper 2 cells. Source of these receptors: a man aged 35-49 years in good health.

This chain uses TRBV6-6 with TRBJ2-7; 9 bases are shared with TRBD1. The CDR3 length is 18 residues. V shed 1 base, J shed 5 bases, and the junction held 15 bases outside the gene matches. CDR1 and CDR2 (germline): MNHNY, SVGAGI (reference sequence). The CDR3 sequence is CASSYLLRTGTGKNEQYF. CDR3 nucleotides: TGTGCCAGCAGTTACTTACTGAGGACCGGGACAGGGAAAAACGAGCAGTACTTC.

CDR3 region: CASSTHHRDPVDEQFF. In DNA, the CDR3 is TGCGCCAGCAGCACGCATCACAGGGATCCCGTCGATGAGCAGTTCTTC. This sequence joins TRBV4-1 and TRBJ2-1; possible D gene TRBD1, 6 bases. There are 16 residues in the CDR3. CDR1 MGHRA and CDR2 YSYEKL come from the germline V gene. Trimming stripped 5 bases from V and 8 bases from J, with 22 bases between.

The chain carries TRBV6-1 and TRBJ1-1; no reliable D call. The CDR3 sequence is 12 residues long. With 7 bases removed from V and 2 bases from J, the gap between germline ends came to 8 bases. CDR1 is MNHNS, CDR2 SASEGT, per germline. The CDR3 region has the DNA TGTGCCAGCACAGTCGCAAACACTGAAGCTTTCTTT. As protein: CASTVANTEAFF.

This chain uses TRBV4-1 with TRBJ1-3, with D unclear. CDR1 and CDR2 (germline): MGHRA, YSYEKL. The CDR3 contains 18 residues. The V gene lost 3 bases and the J gene lost 0 bases, with 18 bases spanning the gap. The CDR3 DNA is TGCGCCAGCAGCCACAGAGGTTTCAACCTCCTCTCTGGAAACACCATATATTTT. As protein: CASSHRGFNLLSGNTIYF.

This chain connects TRBV2 to TRBJ2-7; 8 nucleotides line up with TRBD2. CDR1 is SNHLY, CDR2 FYNNEI, per germline. The J segment lost 3 bases and the V segment lost 8 bases, leaving 9 bases of the junction unmatched. The CDR3 sequence is 14 residues long. CDR3 DNA: TGTGCCAGCTCCCCGGGACTAGTGAGCTACGAGCAGTACTTC. It yields the protein CASSPGLVSYEQYF.

V gene TRBV29-1 combines with J gene TRBJ2-5; no clear D. The germline CDR1 and CDR2 sequences are SQVTM and ANQGSEA. Trimming pared 8 bases from V and 0 bases from J, leaving 10 bases between. This CDR3 comprises 12 residues. This chain's CDR3 is CSYRKYQETQYF. The CDR3 coding sequence is TGCAGCTACAGAAAGTACCAAGAGACCCAGTACTTC.

This clonotype has just a few counts. This chain uses TRBV11-2 with TRBJ1-1; D unclear. The CDR3 sequence is 13 residues long. V lost 5 bases and J lost 7, with 14 bases in between. CDR1 is SGHAT, CDR2 FQNNGV, per germline. For the CDR3, the DNA is TGTGCCAGCAGCAAACAGCCCGGACTTGAAGCTTTCTTT. Amino acid sequence: CASSKQPGLEAFF.

The chain combines TRBV27 with TRBJ2-2, with 9 bases identical to TRBD2. The CDR3 loop spans 15 amino acids. V dropped 2 bases and J dropped 6; count of bases not matched to a gene: 4. Germline V gene lookup returns CDR1 MNHEY and CDR2 SMNVEV (reference sequence). The CDR3 DNA follows: TGTGCCAGCAGTTTACCAGCGGGAGGCCCCGGGGAGCTGTTTTTT. Its protein product is CASSLPAGGPGELFF.

This rearrangement joins TRBV19 to TRBJ2-2; the match to TRBD1 covers 8 bases. This CDR3 is built from 14 residues. In germline, CDR1 is LNHDA, CDR2 SQIVND (reference sequence). V lost 6 bases to trimming and J lost 4 bases; unmatched junction nucleotides: 4. The CDR3, as DNA: TGTGCCAGTAGACGACAGGGGTCCACCGGGGAGCTGTTTTTT. Its protein product is CASRRQGSTGELFF. Full variable domain (outside the CDR3, taken from reference TRBV19 and TRBJ2-2): DGGITQSPKYLFRKEGQNVTLSCEQNLNHDAMYWYRQDPGQGLRLIYYSQIVNDFQKGDIAEGYSVSREKKESFPLTVTSAQKNPTAFYLCASRRQGSTGELFFGEGSRLTVL.

The chain links TRBV11-2 to TRBJ1-2; 9 bases agree with TRBD1. This CDR3 comprises 13 residues. Germline CDR1 and CDR2: SGHAT and FQNNGV. V was clipped by 4 bases and J by 6 bases; unmatched bases: 3. The DNA of the CDR3 is TGTGCCAGCAGCTCACGGACAGGGGATGGCTACACCTTC. Its protein is CASSSRTGDGYTF.

The genes are TRBV4-2 and TRBJ1-1; TRBD1 is a possible D gene (5 bases). The CDR3 extends over 15 amino acids. V was trimmed by 5 bases and J by 0 bases, leaving 13 bases between them. In germline, CDR1 is LGHNA, CDR2 YNFKEQ. CDR3 DNA sequence: TGTGCCAGCAGCGTACAGGTCGATTTGAACACTGAAGCTTTCTTT. Protein sequence: CASSVQVDLNTEAFF.

This chain uses TRBV28 with TRBJ1-3; D might be TRBD1 (5 bases). The germline V gene encodes CDR1 MDHEN and CDR2 SYDVKM. CDR3 length: 15 residues. With 10 bases removed from V and 2 bases from J, the gap between germline ends came to 18 bases. CDR3 sequence reads: CATHSGDSTGNTIYF. DNA of the CDR3: TGTGCCACCCACTCGGGGGACTCAACTGGAAACACCATATATTTT.

This clonotype was found once. The chain has TRBV11-3 and TRBJ2-1, with 10 bases lining up with TRBD2. Germline lookup yields CDR1 SGHNT and CDR2 YENEEA. This CDR3 has 14 amino acids. V gave up 6 bases and J gave up 5 bases; unmatched junction bases: 4. The DNA of the CDR3 is TGTGCCAGCAGTCCCGGACTAGCGGACAATGAGCAGTTCTTC. This translates into CASSPGLADNEQFF.

The table lists this clonotype with a few counts. V is TRBV10-2 and J is TRBJ2-5; perhaps D is TRBD1 or TRBD2 (5 bases each). V dropped 3 bases and J dropped 5 bases, with 7 bases sitting between them. The CDR3 covers 12 residues. The germline CDR1 and CDR2 sequences are WSHSY and SAAADI. The CDR3 nucleotides read TGCGCCAGCAGTGAAGAGGGGGAGACCCAGTACTTC. Its protein is CASSEEGETQYF.

The chain links TRBV20-1 to TRBJ2-7; TRBD2 agrees at 13 bases. The CDR3 is made up of 16 amino acids. V dropped 3 bases and J dropped 7; count of bases not matched to a gene: 12. Germline CDR1 DFQATT, CDR2 SNEGSKA (reference sequence). CDR3 sequence: CSASLLGLAGVGEQYF. The DNA of the CDR3 is TGCAGTGCTAGTTTACTCGGACTAGCGGGAGTTGGGGAGCAGTACTTC.

The genes are TRBV14 and TRBJ2-5; D is uncertain. CDR3 length: 14 residues. Germline V gene data show CDR1 as SGHDN and CDR2 as FVKESK. The V end was cut by 2 bases, the J end by 0 bases, with 7 bases between. Here the CDR3 reads CASSQRRNQETQYF. Here the CDR3 DNA reads TGTGCCAGCAGCCAACGCAGGAACCAAGAGACCCAGTACTTC.

J is TRBJ2-5 and V is TRBV20-1; D gene uncertain. This CDR3 has 15 residues. V gave up 0 bases and J gave up 5 bases, with 16 bases separating them. Germline-derived CDR1 and CDR2 are DFQATT and SNEGSKA (reference sequence). The CDR3 region has the DNA TGCAGTGCTAGAGAAAGTCCCTCGAGATGGGAGACCCAGTACTTC. It translates to CSARESPSRWETQYF.

This chain uses TRBV2 with TRBJ2-1, with a possible D match to TRBD1 (6 bases). Germline assignment: CDR1 SNHLY and CDR2 FYNNEI. CDR3 length equals 12 residues. Deletions cut 5 bases from V and 12 bases from J, with 14 bases between. CDR3 sequence (DNA): TGTGCCAGCAGTCCCCGCCGGGACACGCAGTTCTTC. Encoded protein: CASSPRRDTQFF.

The V gene is TRBV6-1, the J gene TRBJ1-2; D unresolved. Trimming cost V 3 bases and J 7 bases, with 3 bases left between them. The V gene's germline CDR1 is MNHNS and CDR2 SASEGT. The CDR3 is 10 amino acids. The CDR3 sequence is CASSDPGYTF. CDR3 in DNA: TGTGCCAGCAGTGATCCTGGCTACACCTTC.

This CDR3 is CASSGRRKGTEAFF. CDR3 in DNA: TGTGCCAGCAGTGGACGACGGAAAGGGACTGAAGCTTTCTTT. This sequence joins TRBV6-1 and TRBJ1-1; no clear D gene. CDR3 size: 14 residues. Per germline, CDR1 MNHNS and CDR2 SASEGT. Trimming cost V 4 bases and J 5 bases, with 14 bases left between them.

This clonotype was detected a few times. This CDR3 reads CASSKNGQGDEAFF. CDR3 nucleotides: TGTGCCAGCAGCAAGAACGGCCAAGGGGATGAAGCTTTCTTT. J is TRBJ1-1 and V is TRBV11-2; D might be TRBD1 (5 bases). Germline CDR1 SGHAT, CDR2 FQNNGV. Between the trimmed V and J ends, which lost 5 bases and 7 bases, there was a span of 17 bases. The CDR3 length is 14 residues.

The CDR3 region has the DNA TGTGCCAGCCAGGGAAGAGTCGAGCAGTACTTC. Its translation: CASQGRVEQYF. V is TRBV2 and J is TRBJ2-7; D possibly corresponds to TRBD1 (5 bases). V lost 8 bases and J 6 bases, leaving 11 bases between the germline ends. This CDR3 spans 11 amino acids. Germline V gene lookup returns CDR1 SNHLY and CDR2 FYNNEI.

The chain uses TRBV28 and TRBJ2-5, with D maybe TRBD1 (5 bases). CDR1 and CDR2 (germline): MDHEN, SYDVKM. The CDR3 covers 12 residues. The V and J ends lost 11 bases and 3 bases respectively, with 13 bases between them. The CDR3 DNA reads TGTGCCGCCCAGGGTCGGGAAGAGACCCAGTACTTC. Translation: CAAQGREETQYF.